The 19 T cell receptor beta chains in this list originate from one sample, sequenced in a study of shared clonotypes between healthy human individuals. Method: immunoSEQ multiplex PCR; TCRdb's copy keeps in-frame clones and lacks some. The data contain about a million clones, 70% to 85% of them seen just once; the ten biggest clones take up almost 0.9%. Sequenced material: memory CD4+ T cells from PBMCs. The subset denotes: CD45RA-negative fraction. The origin of the receptors is a man aged 18 to 30 in good health. Some clones in this sample may be carry-over from other donors' samples.

The chain recombines TRBV7-2 with TRBJ2-2; D remains ambiguous. Trimming cost V 1 base and J 7 bases, with 7 bases left between them. The CDR3 has 13 amino acids. In germline, CDR1 is SGHTA, CDR2 FQGNSA. CDR3 coding DNA: TGTGCCAGCAGCTTAGTAGCCCACGGGGAGCTGTTTTTT. Translated, it gives CASSLVAHGELFF.

This clone came up once. The chain has TRBV28 and TRBJ2-1; TRBD2 aligns across 15 bases. From germline, CDR1 is MDHEN and CDR2 SYDVKM. The V segment lost 6 bases and the J segment 8 bases; nucleotides outside the gene matches: 8. The CDR3 is 16 amino acids. The CDR3 nucleotides are TGTGCCAGCAGCCCCACCGGGACTAGCGGGAGGTATGAGCAGTTCTTC. It encodes CASSPTGTSGRYEQFF. Full variable domain (remainder filled in from reference TRBV28 and TRBJ2-1): DVKVTQSSRYLVKRTGEKVFLECVQDMDHENMFWYRQDPGLGLRLIYFSYDVKMKEKGDIPEGYSVSREKKERFSLILESASTNQTSMYLCASSPTGTSGRYEQFFGPGTRLTVL.

This clone was recorded once. The chain is built from TRBV4-3 and TRBJ1-3; D ambiguous. The germline V and J ends were trimmed by 3 bases and 5 bases, with 8 bases remaining between them. This CDR3 spans 13 amino acids. The V gene's germline CDR1 is LGHNA and CDR2 YSLEER. CDR3 region: CASSQQSRNTIYF. The CDR3, as DNA: TGCGCCAGCAGCCAGCAGTCAAGAAACACCATATATTTT.

V and J are TRBV5-4 and TRBJ2-3; D ambiguous. The germline V gene has CDR1 SGHNT and CDR2 YYREEE (reference sequence). V shed 4 bases and J shed 1 base, with 7 bases lying between them. This CDR3 has 13 residues. For the CDR3, the DNA is TGTGCCAGCAGCCAGAGAGGCACAGATACGCAGTATTTT. Translated, it gives CASSQRGTDTQYF.

This clone was observed a few times. The V and J genes are TRBV5-4 and TRBJ1-1, with unresolved D. The CDR3 spans 17 residues. CDR1 is SGHNT, CDR2 YYREEE, per germline (reference sequence). Trimming took off 4 bases at V and 0 bases at J, with 19 bases between the two ends. CDR3 sequence reads: CASSPEPTSLVNTEAFF. The CDR3 nucleotides are TGTGCCAGCAGCCCGGAGCCGACAAGTTTGGTGAACACTGAAGCTTTCTTT.

The gene calls are TRBV4-2 and TRBJ2-1; D not certain. The V gene's germline CDR1 is LGHNA and CDR2 YNFKEQ. The CDR3 totals 15 residues. The V end lost 2 bases, the J end lost 2 bases, and 10 bases lay between the germline ends. CDR3 coding DNA: TGTGCCAGCAGCCAACTCACTGCCCCCTACAATGAGCAGTTCTTC. It specifies CASSQLTAPYNEQFF.

The V gene is TRBV5-1, the J gene TRBJ1-1, with TRBD1 as a possible D gene (5 bases). Germline V gene data show CDR1 as SGHRS and CDR2 as YFSETQ. The CDR3 is 15 residues long. The ends were cut back, 4 bases at V and 3 bases at J, with 16 bases in the middle. CDR3 DNA sequence: TGCGCCAGCAGCGAGGGACTTCCTGGCGACACTGAAGCTTTCTTT. Amino acids: CASSEGLPGDTEAFF.

This clone was counted between two and nine times. The chain couples TRBV4-1 to TRBJ2-1; D gene ambiguous. V shed 4 bases and J shed 4 bases, with 11 bases lying between them. Germline lookup yields CDR1 MGHRA and CDR2 YSYEKL. CDR3 length: 14 amino acids. CDR3 DNA sequence: TGCGCCAGCAGCCGGGCCGCAGTTTACAATGAGCAGTTCTTC. It is translated as CASSRAAVYNEQFF.

The chain carries TRBV19 and TRBJ1-2; no firm D call. The CDR3 length is 15 residues. V was trimmed by 5 bases and J by 6 bases, leaving 19 bases between them. Per germline, CDR1 LNHDA and CDR2 SQIVND (reference sequence). Here the CDR3 reads CASSPREGIPHGYTF. The CDR3 DNA follows: TGTGCCAGTAGTCCCCGGGAGGGTATCCCTCATGGCTACACCTTC.

The chain combines TRBV10-3 with TRBJ2-7, with 8 positions matching TRBD2. V lost 7 bases, J lost 4 bases, and 6 bases stayed unmatched. In germline, CDR1 is ENHRY, CDR2 SYGVKD. This CDR3 is built from 13 residues. In DNA form, the CDR3 reads TGTGCCATCAACAGCGGGGGTGTTTACGAGCAGTACTTC. Translated, it gives CAINSGGVYEQYF.

On this clone itself: The sample has other DNA sequences that encode this CDR3 too. The V call is TRBV15, the J call TRBJ1-2; D gene uncertain. V dropped 0 bases and J dropped 8 bases, with 7 bases sitting between them. The CDR3 totals 12 residues. Germline V gene sequence: CDR1 LNHNV, CDR2 YYDKDF (reference sequence). Here the CDR3 DNA reads TGTGCCACCAGCAGAGATCTATACGGCTACACCTTC. Its translation: CATSRDLYGYTF. Full variable domain (remainder filled in from reference TRBV15 and TRBJ1-2): DAMVIQNPRYQVTQFGKPVTLSCSQTLNHNVMYWYQQKSSQAPKLLFHYYDKDFNNEADTPDNFQSRRPNTSFCFLDIRSPGLGDTAMYLCATSRDLYGYTFGSGTRLTVV.

Worth noting for this clone: A far larger clone is off by one base, so a read error is likely. J is TRBJ1-2 and V is TRBV6-1; tentative D call: TRBD1 (6 bases). Germline CDR1 reads MNHNS; CDR2 reads SASEGT. V lost 10 bases and J 5 bases, leaving 17 bases between the germline ends. CDR3 length: 13 amino acids. This chain's CDR3 is CATEGGGNYGYTF. The CDR3 nucleotides read TGTGCCACCGAGGGAGGGGGGAATTATGGCTACACCTTC.

The rearrangement joins TRBV6-5 to TRBJ1-1, with TRBD1 as a possible D gene (5 bases). Germline CDR1 is MNHEY and CDR2 is SVGAGI. The CDR3 extends over 13 amino acids. V was shortened by 5 bases and J by 5 bases, with 12 bases between the two germline ends. DNA for the CDR3: TGTGCCAGCAGTCCCCCTGGGGGGACTGAAGCTTTCTTT. This translates into CASSPPGGTEAFF.

V and J are TRBV21-1 and TRBJ2-5; the D call in the table, TRBD2, was not verified against the DNA. TRBV21-1 constitutes a pseudogene. The CDR3 covers 16 residues. DNA for the CDR3: TGTGCCAGCAGCAGAGGGGGGACTAGCGAAAAAGAGACCCAGTACTTC. Translation gives CASSRGGTSEKETQYF.

J is TRBJ2-6 and V is TRBV7-9; D remains unclear. The germline V and J ends were trimmed by 3 bases and 2 bases, with 8 bases remaining between them. Germline values: CDR1 SEHNR, CDR2 FQNEAQ (reference sequence). The CDR3 has 15 amino acids. CDR3 in DNA: TGTGCCAGCAGCTTCTCTTTGACTGGGGCCAACGTCCTGACTTTC. Amino acid sequence: CASSFSLTGANVLTF.

This rearrangement joins TRBV5-1 to TRBJ2-1; D might be TRBD2 (6 bases). V was trimmed by 0 bases and J by 9 bases, leaving 16 bases between them. CDR1 is SGHRS, CDR2 YFSETQ, per germline. This CDR3 spans 15 amino acids. The CDR3 DNA is TGCGCCAGCAGCTTGGCAGCTGTGGGGACTTTTGAGCAGTTCTTC. Translation gives CASSLAAVGTFEQFF.

The rearrangement uses TRBV19 and TRBJ1-2; TRBD1 matches at 12 bases. The length of the CDR3 is 16 residues. CDR1 LNHDA and CDR2 SQIVND come from the germline V gene (reference sequence). The V gene end was trimmed by 8 bases and the J gene end by 3 bases; junction bases not matched to a gene: 10. CDR3 in amino acids: CASRPPGTGGDYGYTF. In nucleotides, the CDR3 is TGTGCCAGTCGCCCCCCCGGGACAGGGGGCGACTATGGCTACACCTTC.

The rearrangement uses TRBV15 and TRBJ1-4; D possibly corresponds to TRBD1 (6 bases). Germline CDR1 is LNHNV and CDR2 is YYDKDF (reference sequence). V lost 1 base and J 8 bases, leaving 8 bases between the germline ends. The CDR3 extends over 13 amino acids. The CDR3 coding sequence is TGTGCCACCAGCAGAGGCAGGGGAGAAAAACTGTTTTTT. It codes for CATSRGRGEKLFF.

Regarding this clone: This may come from a read error, since a much larger clone is one base off. The same CDR3 also results from other DNA sequences found in this sample. This rearrangement joins TRBV5-4 to TRBJ2-1; 7 nucleotides match TRBD2. Germline V gene sequence: CDR1 SGHNT, CDR2 YYREEE (reference sequence). The CDR3 is 13 residues long. Trimming at V came to 4 bases and at J to 9 bases, leaving 7 bases not matched to a gene. The CDR3 region is CASSLSGTAEQFF. The CDR3 DNA reads as TGTGCCAGCAGCCTGAGCGGGACGGCTGAGCAGTTCTTC.